What follows describes a single T cell receptor (beta chain). This clone appeared a single time. Its cognate antigen has yet to be identified. Per-nucleotide qualities are absent, and no much larger clonotype sits a single base away. The identical CDR3 is also encoded by other nucleotide sequences in the sample. The CDR3, cysteine through phenylalanine, is 14 amino acids long. Only CDR3 DNA is held: 42 bases, read in frame from base 1. The CDR1 and CDR2 encoded by the germline V gene (reference sequence) are LNHDA and SQIVND. After removal of 5 bases from V and 6 bases from J, the junction retains 4 bases not matched to a gene. Each PCR received spiked-in synthetic TCR analog templates so that absolute template abundance could be estimated from read counts. TCRbeta CDR3 regions were amplified from genomic DNA with bias-controlled V and J gene primers using the immunoSEQ assay. Rearranged TCRbeta segments were sequenced at approximately 20X coverage. The authors' pipeline ran thus. Sequencing errors were corrected by clustering, and CDR3s were annotated against IMGT so that V, D and J genes could be assigned. Downstream analyses used only productive TCRbeta rearrangements, leaving out any out-of-frame or stop-codon sequences. Clonality was computed as one minus Shannon entropy normalized by the log of the number of unique productive sequences. Clones differing between time points or between blood and tumor were identified using Fisher's exact test with Benjamini-Hochberg correction, with an adjusted p below 0.01 applied as the threshold. Sourced from immuneACCESS, this table was stored by TCRdb with only in-frame sequences that have V and J called. A share of the clones is absent; for the studies checked, an unresolved V gene accounts for under half, and the remainder has no known explanation. V and J calls and clone size come straight from that table; D and trimming were deduced from the DNA. The sample contains 35,000 or so clones, around 82% of them found a single time. The ten biggest clones cover around 16% of the sample.

The time point label of this sample denotes: pretreatment peripheral blood. A total of 29 patients with locally advanced or metastatic urothelial carcinoma, treated at Memorial Sloan Kettering on a trial protocol, made up the cohort. Peripheral blood mononuclear cells were collected pretreatment and during treatment, with between 1 and 8 total time points per patient. The Qiagen DNeasy Blood extraction kit was used to purify genomic DNA from total PBMCs and tumor samples. Collected pretreatment and during treatment, PBMCs were isolated and stored as previously described. The record originates from a study of PD-L1 blockade in urothelial cancer (dated by TCRdb to the late 2010s). Describing the broader study: Every patient began therapy at some point between 2013 and 2015 and was given atezolizumab 1,200 mg intravenously every 3 weeks. About 85% of the roughly 29 patients were identified as males with urothelial cancer of bladder origin, and a prior smoking history was reported by 18 of 29 patients. Patients had an ECOG performance status of 0 or 1 and had received between 0 and 3 prior chemotherapy regimens. Blood samples were analyzed at two time points: 3 weeks after treatment start (second dose) and 6 weeks after treatment start. Blood samples gave median yields of roughly 150,000 T cells and some 80,000 unique TCRs, along with a median clonality of approximately 0.08. An exploratory multi-omic analysis was conducted of the somatic, immune and clinical correlates of response to PD-L1 blockade with atezolizumab in urothelial cancer. Pretreatment tumor samples, along with matched peripheral blood collected serially before and after atezolizumab treatment, underwent TCR sequencing. Durable clinical benefit was defined as progression-free survival longer than 6 months, and TCR features were also tested against progression-free and overall survival. In the same patients who had TCR sequencing, pretreatment tumors also underwent whole exome sequencing and RNA sequencing. Durable clinical benefit was achieved by nine patients but not by the remaining 20. Pretreatment blood TCR-seq was available for twenty-nine patients, at least one posttreatment blood collection was obtained for some 24 patients, and tumor TCR-seq was available for some 24 patients.

General study outcomes and caveats: Because the sample size was small (n of about 30) and many of the analyses were exploratory, the results are meant to be hypothesis-generating. Greater expansion of tumor-associated TCR clones in peripheral blood 3 weeks after the start of treatment was observed in patients with durable benefit (n ≈ 22, p = 0.022). Improved progression-free and overall survival was found to be associated with pretreatment peripheral blood TCR clonality below the median.

The sample in question was PBMCs, obtained around atezolizumab (anti-PD-L1) treatment. This receptor was identified in a man aged 55-75 years with urothelial cancer. The V and J genes are TRBV19 and TRBJ2-1; 10 middle bases align to TRBD2. Here is the DNA: TGTGCCAGTAGTGGGCTAGCGGGAGCCAATGAGCAGTTCTTC. This codes for CASSGLAGANEQFF. The full variable domain, with segments outside the CDR3 supplied by the reference TRBV19 and TRBJ2-1 proteins, appears as DGGITQSPKYLFRKEGQNVTLSCEQNLNHDAMYWYRQDPGQGLRLIYYSQIVNDFQKGDIAEGYSVSREKKESFPLTVTSAQKNPTAFYLCASSGLAGANEQFFGPGTRLTVL.